This TCR beta chain was obtained from a study of T cell responses to AZD1222 COVID-19 vaccine. As to this clone: Its antigen remains unknown.

Per the germline V gene, CDR1 is MNHEY and CDR2 is SMNVEV (reference sequence). Trimming took off 2 bases at V and 6 bases at J, with 27 bases between the two ends. The length of the CDR3 is 19 residues. Whole-study findings and limits: Within unmutated variant regions lay the reported targets of nearly half of spike-specific TCRs. Repertoire sampling happened only post peak T cell response.

TCRdb keeps only in-frame clones here, not all; method: immunoSEQ multiplex PCR. The sample has 180,000 or so clones, about 93% seen once; the top ten hold approximately 0.6%. This receptor was obtained from an adult in good health. The J gene is TRBJ2-3, the V gene TRBV27; D is tentatively TRBD1 or TRBD2 (6 bases each). The sequencing here drew on peripheral blood, taken on day 0 of AZD1222 vaccination. The CDR3, as DNA: TGTGCCAGCAGTTTAAGTCGGATAGGGGGGCGGGTATCTGGTGATACGCAGTATTTT. Protein sequence: CASSLSRIGGRVSGDTQYF.